These T cell receptor beta chains were read from a single sample in a study of cytomegalovirus exposure and HLA in healthy donors. Sequenced by immunoSEQ multiplex PCR; TCRdb stores in-frame clones only, minus some. The profile covers roughly 120,000 clones, with 80% appearing a single time and over 2.5% taken by the ten largest. The material sequenced was PBMCs. Receptors were obtained from a woman aged 55-70 years in good health and CMV-seropositive. The CDR3 runs from the conserved cysteine through the conserved F or W. Clone sizes are given selectively: once, few, many, or a class where the clone is expanded.

CDR3aa,len,j_gene,v_gene,abundance
CASSLTGTAKKLFF,14,TRBJ1-4,TRBV27,-
CATSALQDQSSYNEQFF,17,TRBJ2-1,TRBV15,-
CASSATNQPQHF,12,TRBJ1-5,TRBV11-2,-
CASSLAGRNTGELFF,15,TRBJ2-2,TRBV5-1,-
CASSQRSLAGGEQYF,15,TRBJ2-7,TRBV4-1,few
CASSLGTGAGGYTF,14,TRBJ1-2,TRBV7-9,-
CASSLGRRASRADEQFF,17,TRBJ2-1,TRBV5-1,-
CITDRPNTEAFF,12,TRBJ1-1,TRBV29-1,-
CASSGTEYNEQFF,13,TRBJ2-1,TRBV6-5,-
CASSLGTGNGYTF,13,TRBJ1-2,TRBV7-8,-
CASSAQATYEQYF,13,TRBJ2-7,TRBV6-1,-
CASSFEQGYEQYF,13,TRBJ2-7,TRBV6-5,-
CASSLPDRGYTF,12,TRBJ1-2,TRBV28,-
CASSQESGGLYNSPLHF,17,TRBJ1-6,TRBV4-2,-
CASSQVPGQGYEQYF,15,TRBJ2-7,TRBV4-1,-
CASSPVGDRGSFRVYEQYF,19,-,TRBV5-1,once
CASSPTRDQPQHF,13,TRBJ1-5,TRBV13,-
CASSLEGQARYF,12,TRBJ2-3,TRBV5-1,-
CASRRGTGAGEQYF,14,TRBJ2-7,TRBV27,-
CASSLLGLAGGPNSYEQYF,19,TRBJ2-7,TRBV10-2,-
CASSSGLLNTGELFF,15,TRBJ2-2,TRBV6-5,-
CASSAMGLADTGELFF,16,TRBJ2-2,TRBV6-1,once
CASSLWTGDTEAFF,14,TRBJ1-1,TRBV5-6,-
CASLPGQGFSGNTIYF,16,TRBJ1-3,TRBV7-6,few
CASSLGPDEQFF,12,TRBJ2-1,TRBV11-3,-
CASSIGRPGQKNYEQYF,17,TRBJ2-7,TRBV19,-
CASSVVGTGADTQYF,15,TRBJ2-3,TRBV9,once
CASSYKDRGSGNTIYF,16,TRBJ1-3,TRBV27,-
CAISDPTGGWRGYTF,15,TRBJ1-2,TRBV10-3,few
CASSLVAAANTGELFF,16,TRBJ2-2,TRBV5-1,-
CASSYLGGWSTDTQYF,16,TRBJ2-3,TRBV6-5,-
CASSLSEGGNQPQHF,15,TRBJ1-5,TRBV11-2,-
CASSGGVGEQYF,12,TRBJ2-7,TRBV6-1,-
CASSGSSRQTVLDEQFF,17,TRBJ2-1,TRBV2,-
CASGLGLAGGSTDTQYF,17,TRBJ2-3,TRBV12-5,-
CASSVTGLLYNEQFF,15,TRBJ2-1,TRBV19,-
CASAGRDRPYEQYF,14,TRBJ2-7,TRBV27,-
CASSPTTGGPDTQYF,15,TRBJ2-3,TRBV18,-
CAVLRSEYNSPLHF,14,TRBJ1-6,TRBV6-6,-
CASSVVPRQGVETQYF,16,TRBJ2-5,TRBV9,-
CASSSTGAKNIQYF,14,TRBJ2-4,TRBV28,-
CASSQGQATRPQHF,14,TRBJ1-5,TRBV23-1,-
CASKVSGSDTQYF,13,TRBJ2-3,TRBV2,-
CSVHTGYTF,9,TRBJ1-2,TRBV29-1,-